Below are 19 T cell receptor beta chains sequenced from a single sample in a study of T-cell reconstitution after alpha-beta-depleted transplantation in children. As it was prepared, the TCRbeta library received unique molecular identifiers. TCRdb re-derived calls from the PCR reads in MiXCR, one entry per CDR3 protein. Found here are around 700,000 distinct CDR3 sequences, approximately 14% of them singletons; the top ten hold 0.75% to 0.85%. Source: PBMCs, taken before TCRalphabeta/CD19-depleted stem cell transplant. These receptors were collected from a girl aged 2 to 10 with congenital amegakaryocytic thrombocytopenia, due to receive a stem cell transplant.

In this sample, this clonotype turned up many times. V and J are TRBV12-3 or TRBV12-4 and TRBJ2-7; maybe TRBD1 (5 bases). The CDR3 consists of 11 residues. Trimming removed 8 bases from V and 7 bases from J, with 12 bases in between. Here the CDR3 reads CASSLGLEQYF. CDR3 coding DNA: TGTGCCAGCTCGCTGGGGCTGGAGCAGTACTTC.

Many counts were recorded for this clonotype. This sequence joins TRBV18 and TRBJ2-5, with 9 bases fitting TRBD2. Germline values: CDR1 KGHSH, CDR2 LQKENI. V trimming: 1 base; J trimming: 0 bases; junction bases outside the gene matches: 0. CDR3 length: 15 residues. CDR3 DNA: TGTGCCAGCTCACCACGACTAGCGGACCAAGAGACCCAGTACTTC. As protein: CASSPRLADQETQYF.

The V gene is TRBV15, the J gene TRBJ2-7; 10 nucleotides line up with TRBD2. V was clipped by 3 bases and J by 12 bases; unmatched bases: 8. There are 13 residues in the CDR3. Germline CDR1 and CDR2: LNHNV and YYDKDF (reference sequence). CDR3 residues: CATSRAAGGPLYF. The CDR3 DNA is TGTGCCACCAGCAGGGCAGCGGGAGGGCCTCTGTACTTC. The full variable domain, its missing parts supplied by reference TRBV15 and TRBJ2-7, is DAMVIQNPRYQVTQFGKPVTLSCSQTLNHNVMYWYQQKSSQAPKLLFHYYDKDFNNEADTPDNFQSRRPNTSFCFLDIRSPGLGDTAMYLCATSRAAGGPLYFGPGTRLTVT.

The sample holds many counts of this clonotype. The chain carries TRBV5-1 and TRBJ2-1; D is unclear. Trimming stripped 2 bases from V and 5 bases from J, with 11 bases between. CDR3 size: 14 residues. The germline CDR1 and CDR2 sequences are SGHRS and YFSETQ. DNA for the CDR3: TGCGCCAGCAGCTTCTCCGTACCACACAATGAGCAGTTCTTC. Translating it yields CASSFSVPHNEQFF.

This clonotype appeared many times. The chain links TRBV12-3 or TRBV12-4 to TRBJ1-5; no reliable D call. CDR3 length: 13 amino acids. V gave up 2 bases and J gave up 0 bases, with 2 bases separating them. DNA for the CDR3: TGTGCCAGCAGTTTAAGTAGCAATCAGCCCCAGCATTTT. The encoded protein is CASSLSSNQPQHF.

This clonotype showed up just once. This may stem from a read error, because a much larger clone lies one nucleotide away. The chain has TRBV12-3 or TRBV12-4 and TRBJ2-1; 8 bases agree with TRBD1. This CDR3 has 16 residues. The CDR3 bases are TGTCCCAGCAGTCCAAGACAGGGGACCTTCAAGCGGGAGCAGTTCTTC. Protein: CPSSPRQGTFKREQFF.

This clonotype appeared many times. This rearrangement joins TRBV6-1 to TRBJ2-1; D unclear. Germline assignment: CDR1 MNHNS and CDR2 SASEGT. The CDR3 consists of 14 residues. V was clipped by 6 bases and J by 5 bases, with 14 bases between them. CDR3 loop: CASRRLSLDNEQFF. The DNA for the CDR3 is TGTGCCAGCAGAAGACTGTCCTTAGACAATGAGCAGTTCTTC.

This clonotype was observed at least ten times. The chain links TRBV9 to TRBJ2-3, with TRBD2 identical over 9 bases. This CDR3 has 17 residues. Germline V CDR1 and CDR2: SGDLS, YYNGEE. The junction had 8 bases not matched to a gene; V was cut back by 3 bases and J by 0 bases. The CDR3 sequence: CASSGPSSGTSTDTQYF. The CDR3 DNA sequence: TGTGCCAGCAGCGGACCTTCTAGCGGGACTAGCACAGATACGCAGTATTTT.

The J gene is TRBJ1-5, the V gene TRBV28, with 7 bases identical to TRBD1. Per germline, CDR1 MDHEN and CDR2 SYDVKM. The CDR3 loop spans 15 amino acids. Germline trimming cut 5 bases from V and 5 bases from J; bases unmatched to any gene: 9. The CDR3 DNA follows: TGTGCCAGCAGTAATACAGGGGAGTGGGATCAGCCCCAGCATTTT. This encodes CASSNTGEWDQPQHF.

This clonotype has ten or more counts. The J gene is TRBJ1-6, the V gene TRBV4-1; 7 nucleotides agree with TRBD1. CDR1 MGHRA and CDR2 YSYEKL come from the germline V gene. V was pared by 2 bases and J by 10 bases, with 11 bases of the junction left unmatched. The CDR3 has 16 residues. CDR3 sequence (DNA): TGCGCCAGCAGCCAACCCCGGGACAGTCGAGAGTCACCCCTCCACTTT. Amino acids: CASSQPRDSRESPLHF.

The chain couples TRBV28 to TRBJ2-7; weak D call: TRBD2 (7 bases). Trimming cost V 2 bases and J 4 bases, with 15 bases left between them. CDR3 length equals 15 residues. Germline-derived CDR1 and CDR2 are MDHEN and SYDVKM. CDR3 sequence reads: CASSLTWGGGYEQYF. The CDR3 DNA is TGTGCCAGCAGTTTAACTTGGGGGGGCGGATACGAGCAGTACTTC.

Of note for this clonotype: Germline is not matched at one junction end, which may reflect a read error. This chain links TRBV12-3 or TRBV12-4 with TRBJ2-2, with 10 bases aligning to TRBD1. The CDR3 consists of 15 residues. DNA of the CDR3: TGTGCCGGCAGTTCTTGGACAGGGGGGGCCGGGGAGCTGTTTTTT. As protein: CAGSSWTGGAGELFF.

This clonotype came up many times. This chain uses TRBV20-1 with TRBJ1-5, with 7 bases identical to TRBD1. Trimming at V came to 4 bases and at J to 4 bases, leaving 4 bases not matched to a gene. CDR1 and CDR2 (germline): DFQATT, SNEGSKA (reference sequence). The CDR3 extends over 13 amino acids. The CDR3 loop is CSATGTANQPQHF. CDR3 in DNA: TGCAGTGCTACCGGGACAGCAAATCAGCCCCAGCATTTT.

This clonotype has a handful of counts. The chain joins TRBV4-1 to TRBJ1-2; unclear D gene. V lost 1 base and J lost 3, with 15 bases in between. The CDR3 is made up of 16 amino acids. CDR1 is MGHRA and CDR2 is YSYEKL in the germline V gene. The CDR3 here is CASSQVTEEVDYGYTF. CDR3 nucleotide sequence: TGCGCCAGCAGCCAAGTGACCGAGGAGGTAGACTATGGCTACACCTTC.

J is TRBJ2-1 and V is TRBV5-1; TRBD2 aligns across 13 bases. Trimming removed 0 bases from V and 1 base from J; junction bases left unmatched: 7. Per germline, CDR1 SGHRS and CDR2 YFSETQ. There are 19 residues in the CDR3. CDR3 sequence: CASSLAGTSGTTSYNEQFF. CDR3 in DNA: TGCGCCAGCAGCTTGGCCGGGACTAGCGGGACAACTTCCTACAATGAGCAGTTCTTC.

This clonotype turned up a few times. The rearrangement uses TRBV7-9 and TRBJ1-4; the D gene is possibly TRBD1 (5 bases). CDR1 SEHNR and CDR2 FQNEAQ come from the germline V gene (reference sequence). Deletions cut 3 bases from V and 8 bases from J, with 19 bases between. The CDR3 has 16 amino acids. CDR3 nucleotides: TGTGCCAGCAGCTTGCCCGGGGCAGGGAAGCACGAAAAACTGTTTTTT. This translates into CASSLPGAGKHEKLFF.

Comment on this clonotype: Since the CDR3 does not end with the conserved phenylalanine or tryptophan, this likely comes from a read error. The gene calls are TRBV20-1 and TRBJ2-3, with TRBD2 matching 7 bases. The CDR3 has 15 residues. Germline V gene sequence: CDR1 DFQATT, CDR2 SNEGSKA (reference sequence). The CDR3, as DNA: TGCAGTGCTGGGGGAGGGCCAGGAAGCACAGATACACAGTATTCT. Its protein is CSAGGGPGSTDTQYS.

This chain joins TRBV5-1 and TRBJ2-1; D call uncertain. Trimming took 0 bases from V and 6 from J, leaving 13 bases between them. CDR1 is SGHRS, CDR2 YFSETQ, per germline. The CDR3 totals 15 residues. The CDR3 loop reads CASSLETSLVNEQFF. The CDR3 bases are TGCGCCAGCAGCTTGGAGACAAGTCTGGTCAATGAGCAGTTCTTC.

This clonotype was picked up many times. This rearrangement joins TRBV19 to TRBJ2-1; 7 bases line up with TRBD1. The germline CDR1 and CDR2 sequences are LNHDA and SQIVND (reference sequence). The CDR3 extends over 12 amino acids. With 7 bases clipped from V and 10 bases from J, the junction kept 7 bases outside the gene matches. The CDR3 DNA sequence: TGTGCCAGTACCTCGACAGGGAGCGAGCAGTTCTTC. This codes for CASTSTGSEQFF.